The entry below describes one T cell receptor beta chain. Its antigen remains unknown. Germline V gives CDR1 MNHNS, CDR2 SASEGT. After removal of 5 bases from V and 7 bases from J, the junction contained 15 bases not matched to a gene. The CDR3 is made up of 17 amino acids. Hyperthyroidism, newly diagnosed and lasting under 2 months, affected patients aged 18 to 65. Predating any ophthalmopathy symptoms, the blood sample was taken at first hyperthyroidism diagnosis. This sample was included in a study of T cells in Graves' hyperthyroidism and ophthalmopathy. General study results and limits: Blood held most thyroid clonotypes expanded above 0.001 frequency.

Amplified regions were TCR beta CDR3 sequences from RNA transcripts. Carried out on the TCR CDR3, a first-round RT-PCR used the HTBI primer set. Each CDR3 protein gets one entry after TCRdb re-called the multiplex PCR reads with MiXCR. Of some 300,000 distinct CDR3 sequences in the sample, about an eighth were seen once. Input material: blood. The clonotype comes from a woman aged 25 to 39 with Graves' hyperthyroidism that later progressed to Graves' ophthalmopathy. This chain links TRBV6-1 with TRBJ2-2; TRBD2 agrees at 8 bases. The chain's CDR3 is CASSNDRGLAGDGELFF. CDR3 nucleotide sequence: TGTGCCAGCAGTAACGACAGAGGGCTAGCGGGCGACGGGGAGCTGTTTTTT.